This is a list of T cell receptor beta chains from one sample in a study of B cell selection in AIRE deficiency. Assay: immunoSEQ multiplex PCR; the TCRdb copy retains only in-frame clones and omits some. The data contain around 26,000 clones, about 90% of them seen just once; the ten biggest clones take up approximately 1.1%. The sequenced sample consisted of CD4+CD25+ Tregs sorted from PBMCs. The receptors stem from a human donor in good health. The CDR3 runs from the conserved cysteine through the conserved F or W. D genes are given only for firm matches. Clone sizes are given selectively: once, few, many, or a class where the clone is expanded.

CDR3 protein: CASSLNGLALNTDTQYF
CDR3 DNA: TGTGCCAGCAGCTTAAACGGACTAGCCCTAAACACAGATACGCAGTATTTT
J gene: TRBJ2-3
D gene: TRBD2
clone size: .
V gene: TRBV7-3

CDR3 protein: CASGQGAGSNTGELFF
CDR3 DNA: TGTGCCAGCGGACAGGGGGCGGGTTCGAACACCGGGGAGCTGTTTTTT
J gene: TRBJ2-2
D gene: TRBD1
clone size: once
V gene: TRBV7-8

CDR3 protein: CASSTGTYSPLHF
CDR3 DNA: TGTGCCAGCAGTACCGGGACCTATTCACCCCTCCACTTT
J gene: TRBJ1-6
D gene: .
clone size: .
V gene: TRBV6-6

CDR3 protein: CASSLVGHKPSTDTQYF
CDR3 DNA: TGTGCCAGCAGCTTAGTTGGTCATAAGCCTAGCACAGATACGCAGTATTTT
J gene: TRBJ2-3
D gene: .
clone size: .
V gene: TRBV7-8

CDR3 protein: CASSLIGVTEAFF
CDR3 DNA: TGTGCCAGCAGCTTGATAGGGGTCACTGAAGCTTTCTTT
J gene: TRBJ1-1
D gene: .
clone size: once
V gene: TRBV5-5

CDR3 protein: CAGRTGDSGNTIYF
CDR3 DNA: TGTGCCGGACGTACAGGGGACTCTGGAAACACCATATATTTT
J gene: TRBJ1-3
D gene: TRBD1
clone size: few
V gene: TRBV2

CDR3 protein: CASSLQGNYGYTF
CDR3 DNA: TGTGCCAGCAGTTTACAGGGAAACTATGGCTACACCTTC
J gene: TRBJ1-2
D gene: .
clone size: .
V gene: TRBV6-6

CDR3 protein: CASSLAGQGYEQYF
CDR3 DNA: TGTGCCAGCAGCTTAGCGGGACAGGGCTACGAGCAGTACTTC
J gene: TRBJ2-7
D gene: TRBD1
clone size: .
V gene: TRBV7-9

CDR3 protein: CASSYSGTSVGNEQFF
CDR3 DNA: TGTGCCAGCAGTTACTCAGGGACTAGCGTCGGCAATGAGCAGTTCTTC
J gene: TRBJ2-1
D gene: TRBD2
clone size: .
V gene: TRBV6-5

CDR3 protein: CASRGGAFGELFF
CDR3 DNA: TGTGCCAGCAGAGGGGGGGCATTCGGGGAGCTGTTTTTT
J gene: TRBJ2-2
D gene: .
clone size: .
V gene: TRBV2

CDR3 protein: CASSAYPGLAGGQGSDTQYF
CDR3 DNA: TGTGCCAGCAGTGCCTACCCGGGACTAGCGGGGGGGCAGGGATCAGATACGCAGTATTTT
J gene: TRBJ2-3
D gene: TRBD2
clone size: .
V gene: TRBV27

CDR3 protein: CASSDYRRAAFF
CDR3 DNA: TGCGCCAGCAGCGACTACCGTAGGGCGGCTTTCTTT
J gene: TRBJ1-1
D gene: .
clone size: .
V gene: TRBV10-2

CDR3 protein: CASSTTASYEQYF
CDR3 DNA: TGTGCCAGCAGTACGACTGCTTCCTACGAGCAGTACTTC
J gene: TRBJ2-7
D gene: .
clone size: .
V gene: TRBV2

CDR3 protein: CASSARNNEQFF
CDR3 DNA: TGTGCCAGCAGTGCCAGAAACAATGAGCAGTTCTTC
J gene: TRBJ2-1
D gene: .
clone size: .
V gene: TRBV25-1

CDR3 protein: CATRMNTEAFF
CDR3 DNA: TGTGCCACCCGGATGAACACTGAAGCTTTCTTT
J gene: TRBJ1-1
D gene: .
clone size: .
V gene: TRBV15

CDR3 protein: CASRRTRSSYEQYF
CDR3 DNA: TGTGCCAGCAGACGGACACGGAGCTCCTACGAGCAGTACTTC
J gene: TRBJ2-7
D gene: .
clone size: .
V gene: TRBV7-2

CDR3 protein: CASTRRTPQGNQPQHF
CDR3 DNA: TGTGCCAGCACCCGACGGACCCCCCAGGGAAATCAGCCCCAGCATTTT
J gene: TRBJ1-5
D gene: .
clone size: .
V gene: TRBV5-8

CDR3 protein: CASSMDRGFYGYTF
CDR3 DNA: TGTGCCAGTAGTATGGACAGGGGATTCTATGGCTACACCTTC
J gene: TRBJ1-2
D gene: TRBD1
clone size: .
V gene: TRBV19

CDR3 protein: CASSEGRGREKLFF
CDR3 DNA: TGTGCCAGCAGTGAAGGGAGGGGACGAGAAAAACTGTTTTTT
J gene: TRBJ1-4
D gene: .
clone size: .
V gene: TRBV2

CDR3 protein: CASSLGNNSPLHF
CDR3 DNA: TGCGCCAGCAGCTTAGGGAATAATTCACCCCTCCACTTT
J gene: TRBJ1-6
D gene: .
clone size: .
V gene: TRBV5-1

CDR3 protein: CASKDREGQPQHF
CDR3 DNA: TGTGCCAGCAAGGACAGGGAGGGTCAGCCCCAGCATTTT
J gene: TRBJ1-5
D gene: TRBD1
clone size: .
V gene: TRBV6-6

CDR3 protein: CASRGQGWSPLHF
CDR3 DNA: TGCGCCAGCCGGGGACAGGGGTGGTCACCCCTCCACTTT
J gene: TRBJ1-6
D gene: TRBD1
clone size: .
V gene: TRBV5-1

CDR3 protein: CASSVGLAGTEQYF
CDR3 DNA: TGTGCCAGTAGTGTGGGACTAGCGGGGACCGAGCAGTACTTC
J gene: TRBJ2-7
D gene: TRBD2
clone size: .
V gene: TRBV19

CDR3 protein: CASSELRGLNEYGYTF
CDR3 DNA: TGTGCCAGCAGCGAGTTGCGGGGGCTTAACGAGTATGGCTACACCTTC
J gene: TRBJ1-2
D gene: .
clone size: .
V gene: TRBV7-9

CDR3 protein: CASRRGTGTNYGYTF
CDR3 DNA: TGTGCCAGCCGAAGGGGAACGGGAACTAACTATGGCTACACCTTC
J gene: TRBJ1-2
D gene: .
clone size: few
V gene: TRBV6-4

CDR3 protein: CASSQLDRAYEQYF
CDR3 DNA: TGTGCCAGCAGCCAGCTGGACAGGGCGTACGAGCAGTACTTC
J gene: TRBJ2-7
D gene: TRBD1
clone size: .
V gene: TRBV19

CDR3 protein: CASSPVENYGYTF
CDR3 DNA: TGTGCCAGCTCACCAGTCGAAAACTATGGCTACACCTTC
J gene: TRBJ1-2
D gene: .
clone size: .
V gene: TRBV18

CDR3 protein: CASSLDAVILNTEAFF
CDR3 DNA: TGCGCCAGCAGCTTGGACGCTGTGATTCTTAACACTGAAGCTTTCTTT
J gene: TRBJ1-1
D gene: .
clone size: .
V gene: TRBV5-1

CDR3 protein: CASIPLPEGTTDTQYF
CDR3 DNA: TGTGCCAGCATCCCCCTCCCGGAGGGGACCACAGATACGCAGTATTTT
J gene: TRBJ2-3
D gene: .
clone size: .
V gene: TRBV21-1

CDR3 protein: CASSLWQEDTGELFF
CDR3 DNA: TGTGCCAGCAGTTTATGGCAGGAAGACACCGGGGAGCTGTTTTTT
J gene: TRBJ2-2
D gene: .
clone size: .
V gene: TRBV28

CDR3 protein: CASSPMEAGSSTNEKLFF
CDR3 DNA: TGTGCCAGCTCACCAATGGAGGCAGGTTCTTCAACTAATGAAAAACTGTTTTTT
J gene: TRBJ1-4
D gene: .
clone size: .
V gene: TRBV18

CDR3 protein: CASSEGGLTEAFF
CDR3 DNA: TGTGCCAGCAGTGAGGGTGGACTCACTGAAGCTTTCTTT
J gene: TRBJ1-1
D gene: .
clone size: .
V gene: TRBV25-1

CDR3 protein: CASSRATGRYNEQFF
CDR3 DNA: TGCGCCAGCAGTAGAGCGACAGGGCGCTACAATGAGCAGTTCTTC
J gene: TRBJ2-1
D gene: TRBD1
clone size: once
V gene: TRBV10-2

CDR3 protein: CASTVQGNQPQHF
CDR3 DNA: TGTGCCAGCACTGTTCAGGGGAATCAGCCCCAGCATTTT
J gene: TRBJ1-5
D gene: .
clone size: once
V gene: TRBV6-1

CDR3 protein: CASSTGLMNTGELFF
CDR3 DNA: TGTGCCAGCAGCACGGGACTAATGAACACCGGGGAGCTGTTTTTT
J gene: TRBJ2-2
D gene: TRBD2
clone size: .
V gene: TRBV6-5

CDR3 protein: CASSYSPSWVEYEQYF
CDR3 DNA: TGTGCCAGCAGTTACTCCCCTTCCTGGGTTGAGTACGAGCAGTACTTC
J gene: TRBJ2-7
D gene: .
clone size: .
V gene: TRBV6-6

CDR3 protein: CASTTISGGGTEAFF
CDR3 DNA: TGTGCCAGTACCACAATATCGGGGGGGGGCACTGAAGCTTTCTTT
J gene: TRBJ1-1
D gene: .
clone size: .
V gene: TRBV19

CDR3 protein: CASSRTPGRYNEQFF
CDR3 DNA: TGTGCCAGCAGCCGAACGCCGGGCCGGTACAATGAGCAGTTCTTC
J gene: TRBJ2-1
D gene: .
clone size: .
V gene: TRBV5-6

CDR3 protein: CASSPLMNMIEAFF
CDR3 DNA: TGTGCCAGCTCACCATTAATGAATATGATAGAAGCTTTCTTT
J gene: TRBJ1-1
D gene: .
clone size: .
V gene: TRBV18

CDR3 protein: CASSPGTSTDTQYF
CDR3 DNA: TGTGCCAGCAGCCCCGGGACTAGCACAGATACGCAGTATTTT
J gene: TRBJ2-3
D gene: .
clone size: .
V gene: TRBV7-8

CDR3 protein: CASSPLAGGYNEQFF
CDR3 DNA: TGTGCCAGCAGCCCTCTAGCGGGGGGCTACAATGAGCAGTTCTTC
J gene: TRBJ2-1
D gene: TRBD2
clone size: .
V gene: TRBV5-6

CDR3 protein: CASSLTDSSGNTIYF
CDR3 DNA: TGCGCCAGCAGCTTAACGGACAGCTCTGGAAACACCATATATTTT
J gene: TRBJ1-3
D gene: .
clone size: .
V gene: TRBV5-1